The clone carrying this T cell receptor beta chain was counted ten times or more. Its antigen remains unknown. These data come from a study of response to subunit inactivated influenza vaccine. Whole-study results and caveats: Each seasonal influenza vaccination recruits few new T cells, the authors suggested.

MiXCR, run by TCRdb on the RT-PCR reads, gives a single entry per CDR3 protein. This table holds 500,000 to 550,000 distinct CDR3 sequences, around 8% found once. The J segment lost 1 base and the V segment lost 1 base, leaving 9 bases of the junction unmatched. CDR3 length: 17 residues. Germline CDR1 is LGHNA and CDR2 is YNFKEQ. The origin of this receptor is a man between 50 and 75 years old who received an inactivated influenza vaccine. The chain employs TRBV4-2 and TRBJ1-1; TRBD1 matches at 7 bases. Sequencing was performed on PBMCs from blood, taken around 2 years after vaccination. CDR3 loop: CASSQVGGALTNTEAFF. The CDR3 nucleotides are TGTGCCAGCAGCCAAGTAGGGGGCGCTTTGACGAACACTGAAGCTTTCTTT.